The rows below give T cell receptor beta chains drawn from one sample of a study of T cell responses to AZD1222 COVID-19 vaccine. TCRdb's table, derived via immunoSEQ multiplex PCR, lists solely in-frame clones and lacks some. Of about 54,000 clones in the sample, about 80% are singletons; the top ten hold about a tenth. The source was peripheral blood, collected on day 0 of AZD1222 vaccination. All receptors come from an adult in good health. Each CDR3 is given with its conserved first and last residue. Each record gives: D gene, clone size, J gene, V gene, CDR3 DNA, CDR3 protein. A D gene is named only where the DNA matches it firmly. Clone size is stated in some rows and not others, as once, few, many or a class when expanded.

d_gene: TRBD2; abundance: NA; j_gene: TRBJ2-7; v_gene: TRBV10-3; CDR3nt: TGTGCCATCAGTGGCAGGACTAGCGGGGGAACCTACGAGCAGTACTTC; CDR3aa: CAISGRTSGGTYEQYF
d_gene: NA; abundance: NA; j_gene: TRBJ2-2; v_gene: TRBV7-9; CDR3nt: TGTGCCAGCAGCTTAAGCAGACTACTCACCGGGGAGCTGTTTTTT; CDR3aa: CASSLSRLLTGELFF
d_gene: TRBD2; abundance: NA; j_gene: TRBJ2-1; v_gene: TRBV5-1; CDR3nt: TGCGCCAGCAGCGAGGGAGGGACTAGCGGGAGCAGTGAGCAGTTCTTC; CDR3aa: CASSEGGTSGSSEQFF
d_gene: NA; abundance: NA; j_gene: TRBJ2-3; v_gene: TRBV2; CDR3nt: TGTGCCAGCCCCGGGACAAGCACAGATACGCAGTATTTT; CDR3aa: CASPGTSTDTQYF
d_gene: NA; abundance: few; j_gene: TRBJ2-1; v_gene: TRBV5-1; CDR3nt: TGCGCCAGCAGCTGGCAGGGGCCCACGTTGAATGAGCAGTTCTTC; CDR3aa: CASSWQGPTLNEQFF
d_gene: TRBD1; abundance: NA; j_gene: TRBJ2-5; v_gene: TRBV15; CDR3nt: TGTGCCACCAGCAGTCGCAGGGGGCAAGAGACCCAGTACTTC; CDR3aa: CATSSRRGQETQYF
d_gene: NA; abundance: NA; j_gene: TRBJ2-7; v_gene: TRBV7-2; CDR3nt: TGTGCCAGCAGCCCTATGGACAGCTCCTACGAGCAGTACTTC; CDR3aa: CASSPMDSSYEQYF
d_gene: NA; abundance: NA; j_gene: TRBJ1-1; v_gene: TRBV14; CDR3nt: TGTGCCAGCAGCCACACCATAAGGAGGGGAAAAACTGAAGCTTTCTTT; CDR3aa: CASSHTIRRGKTEAFF
d_gene: NA; abundance: NA; j_gene: TRBJ2-1; v_gene: TRBV12-3/TRBV12-4; CDR3nt: TGTGCCAGCAGTTTTTCTAGTGGCGAGCAGTTCTTC; CDR3aa: CASSFSSGEQFF
d_gene: NA; abundance: NA; j_gene: TRBJ1-2; v_gene: TRBV6-5; CDR3nt: TGTGCCAGCAGCGGGGGCAGCTATGGCTACACCTTC; CDR3aa: CASSGGSYGYTF
d_gene: NA; abundance: NA; j_gene: TRBJ2-7; v_gene: TRBV18; CDR3nt: TGTGCCAGCTCACCGGGTATTTCCTACGAGCAGTACTTC; CDR3aa: CASSPGISYEQYF
d_gene: NA; abundance: NA; j_gene: TRBJ2-5; v_gene: TRBV15; CDR3nt: TGTGCCACCAGCAGAGATCTTGGGGGGGAGACCCAGTACTTC; CDR3aa: CATSRDLGGETQYF
d_gene: NA; abundance: NA; j_gene: TRBJ2-5; v_gene: TRBV7-8; CDR3nt: TGTGCCAGCAGCTTAGGTGGGGCAGGGCACCAAGAGACCCAGTACTTC; CDR3aa: CASSLGGAGHQETQYF
d_gene: TRBD1; abundance: few; j_gene: TRBJ1-3; v_gene: TRBV19; CDR3nt: TGTGCCAGTAGAGAGGACAGGGCCTCTGGAAACACCATATATTTT; CDR3aa: CASREDRASGNTIYF
d_gene: TRBD2; abundance: NA; j_gene: TRBJ2-1; v_gene: TRBV28; CDR3nt: TGTGCCAGCAGTTTGGGGACTACTTACAATGAGCAGTTCTTC; CDR3aa: CASSLGTTYNEQFF
d_gene: TRBD1; abundance: NA; j_gene: TRBJ1-4; v_gene: TRBV5-1; CDR3nt: TGCGCCAGCAGCCCTGGGACAGGGACAACTAATGAAAAACTGTTTTTT; CDR3aa: CASSPGTGTTNEKLFF
d_gene: NA; abundance: NA; j_gene: TRBJ1-2; v_gene: TRBV6-6; CDR3nt: TGTGCCAGCAGAGAAGACAGGACCTATGGCTACACCTTC; CDR3aa: CASREDRTYGYTF
d_gene: NA; abundance: once; j_gene: TRBJ1-2; v_gene: TRBV18; CDR3nt: TGTGCCAGCTCACCGTTAAGGGGGAGGGGTCGAGACTATGGCTACACCTTC; CDR3aa: CASSPLRGRGRDYGYTF
d_gene: NA; abundance: NA; j_gene: TRBJ1-1; v_gene: TRBV2; CDR3nt: TGTGCCAGCAGTGAGGGGGGGTTTAACACTGAAGCTTTCTTT; CDR3aa: CASSEGGFNTEAFF
d_gene: NA; abundance: NA; j_gene: TRBJ1-4; v_gene: TRBV3-1/TRBV3-2; CDR3nt: TGTGCCAGCAGCCAAGAGGAGGACTTAAAAAGTGAAAAACTGTTTTTT; CDR3aa: CASSQEEDLKSEKLFF
d_gene: NA; abundance: NA; j_gene: TRBJ1-3; v_gene: TRBV7-8; CDR3nt: TGTGCCAGCAGCTTAGCGCGGCCCCGAGGAGGAAACACCATATATTTT; CDR3aa: CASSLARPRGGNTIYF
d_gene: NA; abundance: few; j_gene: TRBJ1-1; v_gene: TRBV6-5; CDR3nt: TGTGCCAGCAGAACACCCGGCACTGAAGCTTTCTTT; CDR3aa: CASRTPGTEAFF
d_gene: NA; abundance: NA; j_gene: TRBJ1-5; v_gene: TRBV19; CDR3nt: TGTGCCAGTAGTCCGATCCGTATTCTTCTGGATCAGCCCCAGCATTTT; CDR3aa: CASSPIRILLDQPQHF
d_gene: TRBD1; abundance: NA; j_gene: TRBJ1-1; v_gene: TRBV18; CDR3nt: TGTGCCAGCTCACCACGACAGGGAGGGAACACTGAAGCTTTCTTT; CDR3aa: CASSPRQGGNTEAFF
d_gene: NA; abundance: NA; j_gene: TRBJ1-5; v_gene: TRBV6-1; CDR3nt: TGTGCCAGCAGTGAACCCGTCAGCCCGTCCTATCAGCCCCAGCATTTT; CDR3aa: CASSEPVSPSYQPQHF
d_gene: NA; abundance: NA; j_gene: TRBJ1-2; v_gene: TRBV5-1; CDR3nt: TGCGCCAGCAGCTTAGGGAGCAGGGACCTGAGTACTGGCTACACCTTC; CDR3aa: CASSLGSRDLSTGYTF
d_gene: TRBD1; abundance: NA; j_gene: TRBJ1-5; v_gene: TRBV7-2; CDR3nt: TGTGCCAGCAGCGTAACAGGGGACTATTATCAGCCCCAGCATTTT; CDR3aa: CASSVTGDYYQPQHF
d_gene: NA; abundance: NA; j_gene: TRBJ1-1; v_gene: TRBV2; CDR3nt: TGTGCCAGCAGTTCGCTGGGAAGAAACACTGAAGCTTTCTTT; CDR3aa: CASSSLGRNTEAFF
d_gene: TRBD2; abundance: NA; j_gene: TRBJ2-3; v_gene: TRBV30; CDR3nt: TGCTCATTTAGCGGGATGGGCACAGATACGCAGTATTTT; CDR3aa: CSFSGMGTDTQYF
d_gene: NA; abundance: once; j_gene: TRBJ2-3; v_gene: TRBV19; CDR3nt: TGTGCCAGTAGTAGACATAGCGTGCCGGTAGAAAGGGCAGATACGCAGTATTTT; CDR3aa: CASSRHSVPVERADTQYF
d_gene: TRBD1; abundance: NA; j_gene: TRBJ1-1; v_gene: TRBV5-6; CDR3nt: TGTGCCAGCAGCTTGGAGACAGGGGGCGTTACGAACACTGAAGCTTTCTTT; CDR3aa: CASSLETGGVTNTEAFF
d_gene: TRBD2; abundance: NA; j_gene: TRBJ2-3; v_gene: TRBV28; CDR3nt: TGTGCCAGCAGTTTGACTAGCGGGAGGTCGTCAGATACGCAGTATTTT; CDR3aa: CASSLTSGRSSDTQYF
d_gene: NA; abundance: few; j_gene: TRBJ1-2; v_gene: TRBV19; CDR3nt: TGTGCCAGTACTCCTTCCGGGCTTGATGGCTACACCTTC; CDR3aa: CASTPSGLDGYTF
d_gene: NA; abundance: NA; j_gene: TRBJ2-7; v_gene: TRBV5-1; CDR3nt: TGCGCCAGCAGCTTGGTTGGTAGCGGAGCCTACGAGCAGTACTTC; CDR3aa: CASSLVGSGAYEQYF
d_gene: TRBD2; abundance: NA; j_gene: TRBJ2-5; v_gene: TRBV27; CDR3nt: TGTGCCAGCAGTCTACGCCTCCCGGGAGGGCGGGAGACCCAGTACTTC; CDR3aa: CASSLRLPGGRETQYF
d_gene: NA; abundance: NA; j_gene: TRBJ2-2; v_gene: TRBV6-5; CDR3nt: TGTGCCAGCAGTTACTCCTGGGCCACCGGGGAGCTGTTTTTT; CDR3aa: CASSYSWATGELFF
d_gene: NA; abundance: NA; j_gene: TRBJ1-3; v_gene: TRBV27; CDR3nt: TGTGCCAGCAGTCGACCGGCAAACACCATATATTTT; CDR3aa: CASSRPANTIYF
d_gene: NA; abundance: NA; j_gene: TRBJ1-1; v_gene: TRBV30; CDR3nt: TGTGCCCATAGCAGGGGTATAGAAGCTTTCTTT; CDR3aa: CAHSRGIEAFF
d_gene: TRBD1; abundance: NA; j_gene: TRBJ1-1; v_gene: TRBV19; CDR3nt: TGTGCCAGTAGTAGAATGAGACAGGGTTCTCGCACTGAAGCTTTCTTT; CDR3aa: CASSRMRQGSRTEAFF
d_gene: NA; abundance: NA; j_gene: TRBJ1-6; v_gene: TRBV11-2; CDR3nt: TGTGCCAGCAGCTGGGATCGGGATTCACCCCTCCACTTT; CDR3aa: CASSWDRDSPLHF
d_gene: NA; abundance: NA; j_gene: TRBJ1-2; v_gene: TRBV18; CDR3nt: TGTGCCAGCTCACCGGGGGCAGTTTGGGGCTACACCTTC; CDR3aa: CASSPGAVWGYTF
d_gene: NA; abundance: NA; j_gene: TRBJ1-3; v_gene: TRBV7-2; CDR3nt: TGTGCCAGCAGCTTAGCTGGAAACACCATATATTTT; CDR3aa: CASSLAGNTIYF
d_gene: TRBD2; abundance: NA; j_gene: TRBJ2-7; v_gene: TRBV6-5; CDR3nt: TGTGCCAGCAGTCAGCGGGAGGGAACCTACGAGCAGTACTTC; CDR3aa: CASSQREGTYEQYF
d_gene: NA; abundance: NA; j_gene: TRBJ1-2; v_gene: TRBV5-4; CDR3nt: TGTGCCAGCAGCACTGGACAGACCTCCTATGGCTACACCTTC; CDR3aa: CASSTGQTSYGYTF
d_gene: NA; abundance: NA; j_gene: TRBJ1-5; v_gene: TRBV6-5; CDR3nt: TGTGCCAGCGGACAGCCGCCGCAGTCCCAGCATTTT; CDR3aa: CASGQPPQSQHF
d_gene: TRBD2; abundance: NA; j_gene: TRBJ2-1; v_gene: TRBV7-9; CDR3nt: TGTGCCAGCAGCAAGCTAGCGGGAGGCCGTAATGAGCAGTTCTTC; CDR3aa: CASSKLAGGRNEQFF
d_gene: NA; abundance: NA; j_gene: TRBJ2-6; v_gene: TRBV18; CDR3nt: TGTGCCAGCTCACCACCAGCAGGGGTGAACGGGGCCAACGTCCTGACTTTC; CDR3aa: CASSPPAGVNGANVLTF
d_gene: NA; abundance: NA; j_gene: TRBJ1-4; v_gene: TRBV6-6; CDR3nt: TGTGCCAGCAGCTCAGGGACTGGGTTGGGGGAAAAACTGTTTTTT; CDR3aa: CASSSGTGLGEKLFF
d_gene: NA; abundance: NA; j_gene: TRBJ2-5; v_gene: TRBV9; CDR3nt: TGTGCCAGCAGCGTGGTGGGGGAGACCCAGTACTTC; CDR3aa: CASSVVGETQYF
d_gene: NA; abundance: NA; j_gene: TRBJ1-2; v_gene: TRBV6-5; CDR3nt: TGTGCCAGCACTCCCGGAGAGGGGAGATATGGCTACACCTTC; CDR3aa: CASTPGEGRYGYTF
d_gene: TRBD1; abundance: once; j_gene: TRBJ2-7; v_gene: TRBV5-1; CDR3nt: TGCGCCAGCAGCCTAGGACAGGGGGCTTACGAGCAGTACTTC; CDR3aa: CASSLGQGAYEQYF
d_gene: NA; abundance: once; j_gene: TRBJ1-2; v_gene: TRBV7-2; CDR3nt: TGTGCCAGCAGCTCTCCAGGGACCTCCTATGGCTACACCTTC; CDR3aa: CASSSPGTSYGYTF
d_gene: TRBD1; abundance: NA; j_gene: TRBJ1-3; v_gene: TRBV19; CDR3nt: TGTGCCAGTACCGACAGGGGCTCTGGAAACACCATATATTTT; CDR3aa: CASTDRGSGNTIYF
d_gene: NA; abundance: NA; j_gene: TRBJ2-7; v_gene: TRBV5-5; CDR3nt: TGTGCCAGCAGCTTTATACTACAGGGCTACGAGCAGTACTTC; CDR3aa: CASSFILQGYEQYF
d_gene: NA; abundance: NA; j_gene: TRBJ1-5; v_gene: TRBV6-5; CDR3nt: TGTGCCAGCAGTTTGATGGGTAGCAATCAGCCCCAGCATTTT; CDR3aa: CASSLMGSNQPQHF